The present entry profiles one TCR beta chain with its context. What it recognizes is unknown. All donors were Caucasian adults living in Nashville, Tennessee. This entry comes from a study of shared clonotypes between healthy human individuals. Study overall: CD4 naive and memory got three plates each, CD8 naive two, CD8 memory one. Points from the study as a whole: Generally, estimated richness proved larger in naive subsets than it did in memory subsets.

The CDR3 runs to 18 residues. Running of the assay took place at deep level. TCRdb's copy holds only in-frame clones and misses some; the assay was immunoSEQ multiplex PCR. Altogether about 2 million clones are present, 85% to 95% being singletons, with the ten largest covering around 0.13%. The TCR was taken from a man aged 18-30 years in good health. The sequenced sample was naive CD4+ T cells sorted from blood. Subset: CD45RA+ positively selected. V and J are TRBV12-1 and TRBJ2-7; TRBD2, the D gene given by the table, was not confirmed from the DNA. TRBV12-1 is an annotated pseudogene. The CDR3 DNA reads TGTGCCAGCAGCTTTGTTGTTTATTTGCGGGAGGAATCCTACGAGCAGTACTTC. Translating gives CASSFVVYLREESYEQYF.